This T cell receptor beta chain was recorded in a study of T-cell memory formation after mild COVID-19. On the study more broadly: TCR clusters were mostly donor specific. Study-level findings and limits: Shrinking CD4+ clones resided mostly in CM and EM, and CD8+ ones in EMRA. The study detected some responding clones in pre-infection memory, suggesting cross-reactive memory joined.

As to this clonotype: Its antigen is undetermined.

cDNA libraries for TCR alpha and TCR beta, carrying sample barcodes and UMIs, came from 5'RACE with constant-segment primers. From the 5' RACE reads, TCRdb called clonotypes with MiXCR, one entry per CDR3 protein. The sample has 500,000 to 650,000 distinct CDR3 sequences, roughly 21% seen once. This CDR3 has 14 amino acids. Per germline, CDR1 MGHRA and CDR2 YSYEKL. The J segment lost 3 bases and the V segment lost 1 base, leaving 2 bases of the junction unmatched. The sequence came from an adult woman who had mild COVID-19 (a few samples of this study predate the infection). Cell type and time point are not known. Sequences were obtained from PBMCs or a T cell subset sorted from them (not recorded which). The V call is TRBV4-1, the J call TRBJ2-7, with 8 bases identical to TRBD1. CDR3 sequence reads: CASSQAGQVYEQYF. CDR3 nucleotide sequence: TGCGCCAGCAGCCAAGCGGGACAGGTCTACGAGCAGTACTTC.